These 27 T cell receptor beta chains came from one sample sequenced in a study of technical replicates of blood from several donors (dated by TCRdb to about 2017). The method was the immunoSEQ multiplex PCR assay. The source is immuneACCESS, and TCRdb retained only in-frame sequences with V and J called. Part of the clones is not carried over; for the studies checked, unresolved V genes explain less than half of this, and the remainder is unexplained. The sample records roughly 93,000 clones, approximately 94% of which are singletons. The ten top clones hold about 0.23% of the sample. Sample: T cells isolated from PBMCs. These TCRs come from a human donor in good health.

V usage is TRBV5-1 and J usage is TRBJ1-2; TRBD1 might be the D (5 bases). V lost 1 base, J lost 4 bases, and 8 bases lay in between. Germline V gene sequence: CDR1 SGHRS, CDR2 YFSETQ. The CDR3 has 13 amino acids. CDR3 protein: CASSLWGVYGYTF. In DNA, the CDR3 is TGCGCCAGCAGCTTGTGGGGGGTCTATGGCTACACCTTC.

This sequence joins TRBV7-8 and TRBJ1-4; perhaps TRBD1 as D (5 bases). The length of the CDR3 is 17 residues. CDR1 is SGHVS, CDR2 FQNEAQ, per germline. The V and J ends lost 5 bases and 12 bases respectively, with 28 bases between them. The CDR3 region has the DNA TGTGCCAGCAGCCCTATCGGTGGCAGGGCCTCGTCCAGGGAACTGTTTTTT. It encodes CASSPIGGRASSRELFF.

The CDR3 spells CASSGQGADGYTF. The CDR3 DNA is TGTGCCAGCAGCGGACAGGGGGCTGATGGCTACACCTTC. The chain employs TRBV2 and TRBJ1-2; 11 nucleotides agree with TRBD1. This CDR3 region has 13 residues. The V gene's germline CDR1 is SNHLY and CDR2 FYNNEI. V lost 6 bases, J lost 6 bases, and 3 bases stayed unmatched. Variable domain in full (rest from reference TRBV2 and TRBJ1-2): EPEVTQTPSHQVTQMGQEVILRCVPISNHLYFYWYRQILGQKVEFLVSFYNNEISEKSEIFDDQFSVERPDGSNFTLKIRSTKLEDSAMYFCASSGQGADGYTFGSGTRLTVV.

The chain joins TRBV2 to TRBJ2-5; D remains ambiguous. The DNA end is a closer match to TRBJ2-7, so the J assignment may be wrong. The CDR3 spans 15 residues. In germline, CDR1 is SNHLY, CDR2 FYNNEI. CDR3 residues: CASNSEQVGTYEQYF. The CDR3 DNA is TGTGCCAGCAACTCTGAGCAGGTGGGCACCTACGAGCAGTACTTC.

The CDR3 DNA is TGTGCCAGCAGCTCGTGGACAGGGACTGGAAACACCATATATTTT. It yields the protein CASSSWTGTGNTIYF. The V call is TRBV7-2, the J call TRBJ1-3; 8 nucleotides agree with TRBD1. After removal of 4 bases from V and 2 bases from J, the junction contained 4 bases not matched to a gene. The CDR3 has 15 residues. The germline gives CDR1 SGHTA, CDR2 FQGNSA.

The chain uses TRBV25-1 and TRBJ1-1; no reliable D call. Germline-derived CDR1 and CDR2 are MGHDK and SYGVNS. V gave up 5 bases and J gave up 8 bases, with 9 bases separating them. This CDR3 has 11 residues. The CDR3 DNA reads TGTGCCAGCAGTCTAGGCGGAGAAGCTTTCTTT. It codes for CASSLGGEAFF.

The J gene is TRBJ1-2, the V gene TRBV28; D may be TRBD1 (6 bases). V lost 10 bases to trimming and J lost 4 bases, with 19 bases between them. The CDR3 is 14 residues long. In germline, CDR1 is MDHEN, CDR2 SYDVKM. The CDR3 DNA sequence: TGTGCCACCCAAAATCAGGGGATAGGCTATGGCTACACCTTC. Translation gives CATQNQGIGYGYTF.

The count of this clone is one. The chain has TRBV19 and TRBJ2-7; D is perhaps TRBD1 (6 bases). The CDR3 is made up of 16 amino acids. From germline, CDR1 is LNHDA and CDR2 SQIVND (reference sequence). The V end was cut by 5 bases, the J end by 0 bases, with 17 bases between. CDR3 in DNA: TGTGCCAGTAGTGCCCCCGGGACAATGAGCTCCTACGAGCAGTACTTC. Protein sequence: CASSAPGTMSSYEQYF.

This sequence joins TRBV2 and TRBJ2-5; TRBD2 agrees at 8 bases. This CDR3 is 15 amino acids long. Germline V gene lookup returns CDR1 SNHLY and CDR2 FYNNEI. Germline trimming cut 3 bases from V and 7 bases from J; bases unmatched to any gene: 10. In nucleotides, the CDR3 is TGTGCCAGCAGTGAGATAACTAGCGGTCTGGGGACCCAGTACTTC. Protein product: CASSEITSGLGTQYF.

This CDR3 is CASSLAEQGWETQYF. The CDR3 coding sequence is TGTGCCAGCAGCTTAGCAGAACAGGGTTGGGAGACCCAGTACTTC. V usage is TRBV7-9 and J usage is TRBJ2-5, with D tentatively TRBD1 (6 bases). Trimming pared 0 bases from V and 5 bases from J, leaving 13 bases between. This CDR3 has 15 amino acids. The germline CDR1 and CDR2 sequences are SEHNR and FQNEAQ (reference sequence). The whole variable domain, remainder taken from reference TRBV7-9 and TRBJ2-5, is DTGVSQNPRHKITKRGQNVTFRCDPISEHNRLYWYRQTLGQGPEFLTYFQNEAQLEKSRLLSDRFSAERPKGSFSTLEIQRTEQGDSAMYLCASSLAEQGWETQYFGPGTRLLVL.

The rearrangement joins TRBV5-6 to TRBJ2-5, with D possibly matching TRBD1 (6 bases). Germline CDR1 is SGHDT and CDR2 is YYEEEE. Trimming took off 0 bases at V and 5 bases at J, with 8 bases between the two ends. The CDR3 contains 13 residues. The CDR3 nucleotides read TGTGCCAGCAGCTTGGACAGGGTGGAGACCCAGTACTTC. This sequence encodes CASSLDRVETQYF.

CDR3: CASSHRDRTLFNPKPPYYEQYF. The CDR3 DNA reads as TGTGCCAGCAGTCACCGGGACAGAACCCTCTTTAATCCTAAACCCCCCTACTACGAGCAGTACTTC. V is TRBV27 and J is TRBJ2-7; 7 nucleotides align to TRBD1. Unmatched junction bases numbered 31, after V lost 5 bases and J lost 3 bases. Germline V lookup: CDR1 MNHEY, CDR2 SMNVEV (reference sequence). CDR3 length equals 22 residues.

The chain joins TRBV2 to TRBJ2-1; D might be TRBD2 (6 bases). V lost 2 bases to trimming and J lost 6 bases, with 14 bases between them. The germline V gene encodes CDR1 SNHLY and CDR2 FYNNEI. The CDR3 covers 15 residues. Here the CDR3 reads CASSELEGSVNEQFF. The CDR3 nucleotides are TGTGCCAGCAGTGAATTGGAGGGGTCAGTCAATGAGCAGTTCTTC.

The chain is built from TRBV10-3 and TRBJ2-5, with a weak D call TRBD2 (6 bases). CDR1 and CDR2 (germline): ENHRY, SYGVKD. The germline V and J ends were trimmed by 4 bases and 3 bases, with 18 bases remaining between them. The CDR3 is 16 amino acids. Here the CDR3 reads CAISGPEMGGKETQYF. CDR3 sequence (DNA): TGTGCCATCAGTGGGCCCGAGATGGGAGGAAAAGAGACCCAGTACTTC.

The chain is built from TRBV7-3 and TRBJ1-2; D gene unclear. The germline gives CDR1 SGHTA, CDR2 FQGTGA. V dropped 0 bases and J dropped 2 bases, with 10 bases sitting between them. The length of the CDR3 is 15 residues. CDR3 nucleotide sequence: TGTGCCAGCAGCTTAACGGCAAACGCCAACTATGGCTACACCTTC. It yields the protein CASSLTANANYGYTF.

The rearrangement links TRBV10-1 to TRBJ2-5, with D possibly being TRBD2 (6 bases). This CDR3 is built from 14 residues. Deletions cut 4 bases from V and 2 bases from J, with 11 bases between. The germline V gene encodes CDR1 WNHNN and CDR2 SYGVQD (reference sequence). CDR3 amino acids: CASSGTNLQETQYF. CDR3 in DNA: TGCGCCAGCAGTGGGACTAACCTTCAAGAGACCCAGTACTTC.

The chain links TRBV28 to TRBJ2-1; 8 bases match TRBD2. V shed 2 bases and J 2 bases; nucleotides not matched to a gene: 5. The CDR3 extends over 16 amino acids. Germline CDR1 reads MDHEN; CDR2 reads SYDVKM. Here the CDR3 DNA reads TGTGCCAGCAGTTTAGGCCGGGAGGGTCCCTACAATGAGCAGTTCTTC. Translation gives CASSLGREGPYNEQFF. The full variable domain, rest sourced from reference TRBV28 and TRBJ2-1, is DVKVTQSSRYLVKRTGEKVFLECVQDMDHENMFWYRQDPGLGLRLIYFSYDVKMKEKGDIPEGYSVSREKKERFSLILESASTNQTSMYLCASSLGREGPYNEQFFGPGTRLTVL.

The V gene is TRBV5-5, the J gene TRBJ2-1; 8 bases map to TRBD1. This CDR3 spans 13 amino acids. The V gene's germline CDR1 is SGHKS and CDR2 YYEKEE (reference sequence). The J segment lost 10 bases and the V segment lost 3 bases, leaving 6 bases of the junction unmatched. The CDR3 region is CASSSNRGAEQFF. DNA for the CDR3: TGTGCCAGCAGCTCAAACAGGGGGGCCGAGCAGTTCTTC.

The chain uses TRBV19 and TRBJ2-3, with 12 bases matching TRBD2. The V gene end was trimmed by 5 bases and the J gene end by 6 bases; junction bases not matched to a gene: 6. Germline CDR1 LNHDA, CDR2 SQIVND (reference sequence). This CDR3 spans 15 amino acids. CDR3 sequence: CASSPLAGGPDTQYF. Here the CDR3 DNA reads TGTGCCAGTAGTCCTCTAGCGGGGGGGCCCGATACGCAGTATTTT.

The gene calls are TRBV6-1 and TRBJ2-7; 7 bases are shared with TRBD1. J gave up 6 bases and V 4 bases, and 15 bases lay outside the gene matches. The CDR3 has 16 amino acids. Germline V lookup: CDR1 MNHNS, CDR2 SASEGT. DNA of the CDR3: TGTGCCAGCAGTGTAGACAGGGTCGCCGGAAACCTCGAGCAGTACTTC. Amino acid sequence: CASSVDRVAGNLEQYF.

CDR3 sequence (DNA): TGTGCTAGCGGCAGGGATGGTATTGAAGCTTTCTTT. It is translated as CASGRDGIEAFF. V gene TRBV5-6 combines with J gene TRBJ1-1, with a possible D match to TRBD1 (5 bases). The CDR3 is made up of 12 amino acids. The germline V gene encodes CDR1 SGHDT and CDR2 YYEEEE.

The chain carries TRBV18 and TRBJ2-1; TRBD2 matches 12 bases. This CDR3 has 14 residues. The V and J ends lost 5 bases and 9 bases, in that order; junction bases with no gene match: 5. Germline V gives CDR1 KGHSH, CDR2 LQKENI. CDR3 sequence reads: CASSKVLAGGEQFF. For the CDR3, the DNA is TGTGCCAGCTCAAAAGTACTAGCGGGGGGTGAGCAGTTCTTC.

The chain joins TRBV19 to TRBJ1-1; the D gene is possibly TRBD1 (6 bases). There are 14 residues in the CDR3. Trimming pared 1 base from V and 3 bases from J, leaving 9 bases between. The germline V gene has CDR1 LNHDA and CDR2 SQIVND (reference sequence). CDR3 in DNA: TGTGCCAGTAGTATAGGGGACATATACACTGAAGCTTTCTTT. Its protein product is CASSIGDIYTEAFF.

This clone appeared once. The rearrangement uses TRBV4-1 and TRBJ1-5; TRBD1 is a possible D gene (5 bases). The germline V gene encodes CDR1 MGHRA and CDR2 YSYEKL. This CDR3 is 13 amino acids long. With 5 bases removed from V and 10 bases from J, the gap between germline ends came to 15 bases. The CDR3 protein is CASSLGQEGPQHF. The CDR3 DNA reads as TGCGCCAGCAGCTTGGGGCAGGAGGGCCCCCAGCATTTT.

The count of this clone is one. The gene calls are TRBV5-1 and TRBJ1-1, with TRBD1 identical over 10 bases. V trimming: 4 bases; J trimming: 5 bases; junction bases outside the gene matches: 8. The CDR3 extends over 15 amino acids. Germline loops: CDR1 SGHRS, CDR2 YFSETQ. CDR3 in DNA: TGCGCCAGCAGCCCCTGGACAGGGGGACGAACTGAAGCTTTCTTT. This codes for CASSPWTGGRTEAFF.

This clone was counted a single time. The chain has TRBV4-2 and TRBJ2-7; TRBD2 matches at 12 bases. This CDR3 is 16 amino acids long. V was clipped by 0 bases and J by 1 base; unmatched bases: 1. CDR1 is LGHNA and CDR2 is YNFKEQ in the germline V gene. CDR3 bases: TGTGCCAGCAGCCAAGAAGGACTAGCGGGATCCTACGAGCAGTACTTC. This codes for CASSQEGLAGSYEQYF.

CDR3 sequence reads: CASSKIESQGGYGYTF. CDR3 DNA sequence: TGTGCCAGCAGCAAAATTGAATCGCAGGGAGGCTATGGCTACACCTTC. The genes are TRBV21-1 and TRBJ1-2. TRBV21-1 is listed as a pseudogene. The CDR3 runs to 16 residues.